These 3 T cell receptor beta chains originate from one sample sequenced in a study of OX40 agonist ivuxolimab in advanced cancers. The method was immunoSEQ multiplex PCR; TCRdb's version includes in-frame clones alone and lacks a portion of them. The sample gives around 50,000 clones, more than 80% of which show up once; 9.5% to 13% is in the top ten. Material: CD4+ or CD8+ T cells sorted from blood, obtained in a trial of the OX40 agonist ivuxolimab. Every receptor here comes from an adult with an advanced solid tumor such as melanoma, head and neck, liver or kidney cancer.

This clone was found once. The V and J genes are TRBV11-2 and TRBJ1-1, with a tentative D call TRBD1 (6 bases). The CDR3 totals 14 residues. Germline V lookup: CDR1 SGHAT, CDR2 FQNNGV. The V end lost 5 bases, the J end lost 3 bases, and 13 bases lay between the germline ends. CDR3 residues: CASSKLQGYTEAFF. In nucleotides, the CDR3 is TGTGCCAGCAGCAAACTACAGGGATACACTGAAGCTTTCTTT.

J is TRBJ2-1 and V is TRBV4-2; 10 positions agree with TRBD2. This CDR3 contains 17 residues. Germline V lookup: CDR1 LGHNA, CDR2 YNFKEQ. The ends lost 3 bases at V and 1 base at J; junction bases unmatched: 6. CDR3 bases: TGTGCCAGCAGCCAGGTAGGGACTAGCGATTCCTACAATGAGCAGTTCTTC. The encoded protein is CASSQVGTSDSYNEQFF.

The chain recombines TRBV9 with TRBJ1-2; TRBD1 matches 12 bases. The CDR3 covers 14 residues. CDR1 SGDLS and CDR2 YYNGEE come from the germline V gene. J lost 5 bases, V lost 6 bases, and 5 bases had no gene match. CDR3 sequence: CASNPGQGAYGYTF. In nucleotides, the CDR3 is TGTGCCAGCAACCCGGGACAGGGGGCTTATGGCTACACCTTC.